This entry concerns a single TCR beta chain. This sample was included in a study of blood T cell repertoires in COVID-19. Turning to the study itself: The United States, Italy and Spain provided the acute and convalescent COVID-19 samples. Sample material is recorded as cDNA or gDNA derived from T cells, B-cell-depleted T cells, or PBMCs.

In the original processing: Amplifying reference gene primers gave estimates of nucleated cell counts. Generated by immunoSEQ multiplex PCR, the TCRdb table keeps only in-frame clones and is missing some. That table supplies the V and J calls and clone size; D and trimming were determined from the DNA. The table records roughly 67,000 clones, around 85% of them present only once. CDR3 length equals 12 residues. V shed 5 bases and J 8 bases; nucleotides not matched to a gene: 4. Specimen: peripheral blood. The TCR was taken from a man aged 45-65 years with acute or convalescent COVID-19. The chain uses TRBV12-3 or TRBV12-4 and TRBJ2-3, with TRBD1 matching 7 bases. This CDR3 reads CASSQGQITQYF. CDR3 coding DNA: TGTGCCAGCAGTCAGGGACAGATTACGCAGTATTTT.